A single T cell receptor beta chain is shown here with its context. What it recognizes is unknown. Cultured CD4+ T cells had their DNA profiled by the Oncomine TCR Beta short-read assay. TCRdb analysed the PCR reads with MiXCR anew, one entry per CDR3 protein. The table lists roughly 20,000 distinct CDR3 sequences, less than 55% of them singletons. The CDR3 is 14 residues long. In germline, CDR1 is SGHKS, CDR2 YYEKEE (reference sequence). V lost 0 bases and J 1 base, leaving 6 bases between the germline ends. This specimen belongs to a study of vaccination and CD4 T cells after COVID-19. Overall study: Following dose two, a median about 72 days (range 14 to 241) passed before post-vaccine samples were taken.

The treatment denotes: roughly nine-day PBMC culture with coronavirus spike peptide pools or control peptides (ViraFEST assay). T cells were expanded with peptide pools, and expanded clonotypes were identified by TCR sequencing. The rearrangement links TRBV5-5 to TRBJ2-3, with D possibly TRBD1 on 5 matching bases. The source material was CD4+ T cells from blood, cultured in vitro, sampled after SARS-CoV-2 vaccination. This receptor was obtained from a human donor who had recovered from COVID-19. CDR3 in DNA: TGTGCCAGCAGCTTGGGACAGCGCACAGATACGCAGTATTTT. Encoded protein: CASSLGQRTDTQYF.